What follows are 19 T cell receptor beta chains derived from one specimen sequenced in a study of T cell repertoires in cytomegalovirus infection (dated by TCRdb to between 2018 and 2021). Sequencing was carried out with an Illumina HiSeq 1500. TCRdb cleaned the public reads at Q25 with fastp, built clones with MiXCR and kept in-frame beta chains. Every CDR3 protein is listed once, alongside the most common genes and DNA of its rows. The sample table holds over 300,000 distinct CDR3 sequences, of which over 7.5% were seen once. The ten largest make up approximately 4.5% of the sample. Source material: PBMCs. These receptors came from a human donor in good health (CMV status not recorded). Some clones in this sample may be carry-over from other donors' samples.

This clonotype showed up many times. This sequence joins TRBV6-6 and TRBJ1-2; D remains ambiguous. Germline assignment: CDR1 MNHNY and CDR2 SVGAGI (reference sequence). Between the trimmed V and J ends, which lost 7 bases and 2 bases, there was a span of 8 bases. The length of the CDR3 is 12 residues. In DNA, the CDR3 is TGTGCCAGCATCGACGAGAACTATGGCTACACCTTC. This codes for CASIDENYGYTF.

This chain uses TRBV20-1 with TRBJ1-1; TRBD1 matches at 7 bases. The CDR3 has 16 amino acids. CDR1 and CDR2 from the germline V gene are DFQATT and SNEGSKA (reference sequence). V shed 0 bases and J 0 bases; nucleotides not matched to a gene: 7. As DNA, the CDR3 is TGCAGTGCTAGAGACGTATATGGGACAGTGAACACTGAAGCTTTCTTT. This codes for CSARDVYGTVNTEAFF.

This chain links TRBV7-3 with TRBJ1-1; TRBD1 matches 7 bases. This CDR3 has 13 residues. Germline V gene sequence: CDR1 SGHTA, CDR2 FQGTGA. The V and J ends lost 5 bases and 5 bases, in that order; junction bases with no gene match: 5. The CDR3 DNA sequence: TGTGCCAGCAGCGTAGAACAGGGGACTGAAGCTTTCTTT. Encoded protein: CASSVEQGTEAFF.

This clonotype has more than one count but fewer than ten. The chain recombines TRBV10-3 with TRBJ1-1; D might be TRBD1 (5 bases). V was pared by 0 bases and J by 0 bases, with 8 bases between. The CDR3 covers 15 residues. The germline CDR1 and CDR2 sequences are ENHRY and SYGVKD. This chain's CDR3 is CAISESGRMNTEAFF. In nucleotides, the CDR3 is TGTGCCATCAGTGAGTCGGGACGGATGAACACTGAAGCTTTCTTT.

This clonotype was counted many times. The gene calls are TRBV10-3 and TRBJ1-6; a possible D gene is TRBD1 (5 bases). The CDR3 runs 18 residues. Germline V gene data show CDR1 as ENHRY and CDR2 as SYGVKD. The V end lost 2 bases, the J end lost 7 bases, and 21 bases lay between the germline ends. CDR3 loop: CAISETPVWGVSNSPLHF. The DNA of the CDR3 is TGTGCCATCAGTGAGACGCCTGTCTGGGGGGTTTCGAATTCACCCCTCCACTTT.

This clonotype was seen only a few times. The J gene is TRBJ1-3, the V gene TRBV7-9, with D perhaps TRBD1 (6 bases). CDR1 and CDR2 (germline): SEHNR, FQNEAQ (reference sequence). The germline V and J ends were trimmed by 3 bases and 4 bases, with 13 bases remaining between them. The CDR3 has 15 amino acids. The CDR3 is CASSFRDNSGNTIYF. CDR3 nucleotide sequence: TGTGCCAGCAGCTTCCGGGACAATTCCGGAAACACCATATATTTT.

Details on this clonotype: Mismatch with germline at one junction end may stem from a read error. The CDR3 DNA is TGCGCCAGCAGCCTGGGACCAAGTTTAAGCTTC. As protein: CASSLGPSLSF. The J gene is TRBJ1-2, the V gene TRBV4-3, with D maybe TRBD1 (5 bases). Germline CDR1 and CDR2: LGHNA and YSLEER. CDR3 length: 11 amino acids.

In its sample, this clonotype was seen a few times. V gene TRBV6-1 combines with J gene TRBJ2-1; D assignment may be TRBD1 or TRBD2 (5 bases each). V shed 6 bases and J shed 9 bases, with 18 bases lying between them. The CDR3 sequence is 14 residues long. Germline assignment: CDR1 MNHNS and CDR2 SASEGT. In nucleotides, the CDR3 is TGTGCCAGCAGAAAAGACGGGACCCCCAGTGAGCAGTTCTTC. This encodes CASRKDGTPSEQFF.

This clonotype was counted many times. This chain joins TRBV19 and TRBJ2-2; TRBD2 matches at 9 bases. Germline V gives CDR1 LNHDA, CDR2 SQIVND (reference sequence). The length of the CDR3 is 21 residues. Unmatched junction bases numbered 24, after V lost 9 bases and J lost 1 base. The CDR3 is CASTTSGIGTSRLGNTGELFF. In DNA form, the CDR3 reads TGTGCCAGCACGACTAGCGGCATCGGAACATCCCGCCTCGGGAACACCGGGGAGCTGTTTTTT.

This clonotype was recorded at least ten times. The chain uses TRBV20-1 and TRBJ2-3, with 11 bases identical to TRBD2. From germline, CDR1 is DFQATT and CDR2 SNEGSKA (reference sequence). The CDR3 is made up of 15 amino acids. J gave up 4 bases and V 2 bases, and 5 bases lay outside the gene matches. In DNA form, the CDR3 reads TGCAGTGCTAGAAAGGCTAGCGGGGGGCCAGATACGCAGTATTTT. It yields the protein CSARKASGGPDTQYF.

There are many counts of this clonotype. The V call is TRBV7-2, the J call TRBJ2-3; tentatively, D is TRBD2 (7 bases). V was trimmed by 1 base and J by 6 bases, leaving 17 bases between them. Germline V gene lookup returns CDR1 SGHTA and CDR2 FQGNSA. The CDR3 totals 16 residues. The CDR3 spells CASSLDEGGHSDTQYF. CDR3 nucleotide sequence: TGTGCCAGCAGCTTAGATGAGGGGGGGCATTCTGATACGCAGTATTTT.

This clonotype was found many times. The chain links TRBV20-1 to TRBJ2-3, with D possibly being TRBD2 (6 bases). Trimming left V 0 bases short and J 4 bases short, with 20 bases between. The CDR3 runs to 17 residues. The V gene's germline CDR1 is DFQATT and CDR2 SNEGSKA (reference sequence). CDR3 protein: CSARDRRDFTLADTQYF. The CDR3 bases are TGCAGTGCTAGAGATCGACGGGACTTCACCCTAGCAGATACGCAGTATTTT.

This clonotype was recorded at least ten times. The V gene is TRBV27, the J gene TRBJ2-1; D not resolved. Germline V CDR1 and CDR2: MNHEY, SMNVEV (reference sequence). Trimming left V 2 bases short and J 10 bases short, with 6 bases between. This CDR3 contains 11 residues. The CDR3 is CASSLGWEQFF. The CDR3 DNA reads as TGTGCCAGCAGTTTAGGTTGGGAGCAGTTCTTC.

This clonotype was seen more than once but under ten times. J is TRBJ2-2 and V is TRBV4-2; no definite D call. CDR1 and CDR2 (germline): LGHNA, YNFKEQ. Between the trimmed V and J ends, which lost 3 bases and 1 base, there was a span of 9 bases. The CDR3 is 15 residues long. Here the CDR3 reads CASSHIDENTGELFF. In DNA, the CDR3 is TGTGCCAGCAGCCACATCGACGAGAACACCGGGGAGCTGTTTTTT.

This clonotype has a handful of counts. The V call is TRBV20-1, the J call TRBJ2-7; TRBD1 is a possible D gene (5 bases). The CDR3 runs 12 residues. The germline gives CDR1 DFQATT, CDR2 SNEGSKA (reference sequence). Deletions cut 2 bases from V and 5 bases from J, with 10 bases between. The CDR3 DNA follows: TGCAGTGCTAGACCCTTGACAGACGAGCAGTACTTC. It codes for CSARPLTDEQYF.

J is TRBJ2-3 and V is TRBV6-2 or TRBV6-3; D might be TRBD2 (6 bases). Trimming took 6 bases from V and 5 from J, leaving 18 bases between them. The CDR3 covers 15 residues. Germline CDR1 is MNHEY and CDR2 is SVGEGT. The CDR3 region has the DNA TGTGCCAGCAGCCCCGTGGGACTGGGCAGAGATACGCAGTATTTT. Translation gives CASSPVGLGRDTQYF.

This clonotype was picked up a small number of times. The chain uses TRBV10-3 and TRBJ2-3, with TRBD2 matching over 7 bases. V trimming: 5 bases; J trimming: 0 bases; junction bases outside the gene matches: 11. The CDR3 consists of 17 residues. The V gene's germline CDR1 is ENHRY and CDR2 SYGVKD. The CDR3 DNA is TGTGCCATCAGTTCCTCTCTAGCGGCCGCTAGCACAGATACGCAGTATTTT. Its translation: CAISSSLAAASTDTQYF.

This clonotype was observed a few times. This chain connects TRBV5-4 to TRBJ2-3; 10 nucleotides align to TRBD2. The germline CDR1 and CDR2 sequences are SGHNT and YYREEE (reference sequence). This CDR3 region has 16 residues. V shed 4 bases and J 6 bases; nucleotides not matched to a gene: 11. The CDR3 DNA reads TGTGCCAGCAGCCCTGGGCTAGCGGGGGCGGAGGATACGCAGTATTTT. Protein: CASSPGLAGAEDTQYF. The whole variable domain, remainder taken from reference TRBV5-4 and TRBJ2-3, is ETGVTQSPTHLIKTRGQQVTLRCSSQSGHNTVSWYQQALGQGPQFIFQYYREEENGRGNFPPRFSGLQFPNYSSELNVNALELDDSALYLCASSPGLAGAEDTQYFGPGTRLTVL.

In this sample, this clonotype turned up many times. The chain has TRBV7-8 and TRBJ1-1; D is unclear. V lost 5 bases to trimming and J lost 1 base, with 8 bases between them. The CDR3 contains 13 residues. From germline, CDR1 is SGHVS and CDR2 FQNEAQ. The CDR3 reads CASSRDTNTEAFF. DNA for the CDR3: TGTGCCAGCAGCCGGGATACGAACACTGAAGCTTTCTTT.